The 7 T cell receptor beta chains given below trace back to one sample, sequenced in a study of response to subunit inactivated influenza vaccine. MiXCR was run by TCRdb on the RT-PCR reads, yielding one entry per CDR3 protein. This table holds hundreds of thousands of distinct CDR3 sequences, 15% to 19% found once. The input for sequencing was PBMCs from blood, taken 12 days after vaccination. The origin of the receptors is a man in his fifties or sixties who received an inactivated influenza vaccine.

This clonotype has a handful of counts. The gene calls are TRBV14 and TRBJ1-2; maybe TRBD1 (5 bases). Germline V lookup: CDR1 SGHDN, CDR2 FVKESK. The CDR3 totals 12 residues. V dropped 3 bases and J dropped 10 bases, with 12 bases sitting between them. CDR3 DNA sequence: TGTGCCAGCAGCCAGACATCCGGGACCTACACCTTC. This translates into CASSQTSGTYTF.

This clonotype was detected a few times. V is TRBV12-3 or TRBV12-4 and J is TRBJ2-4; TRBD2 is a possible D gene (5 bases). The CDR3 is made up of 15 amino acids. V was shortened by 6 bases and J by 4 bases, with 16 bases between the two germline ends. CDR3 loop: CASSPGGLEKNIQYF. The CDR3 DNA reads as TGTGCCAGCAGCCCCGGTGGACTGGAGAAAAACATTCAGTACTTC.

CDR3 bases: TGTGCCATCACCCCCAGGCCGAACACCGGGGAGCTGTTTTTT. This gives the protein CAITPRPNTGELFF. The chain carries TRBV10-3 and TRBJ2-2; D is uncertain. V lost 7 bases and J 0 bases, leaving 9 bases between the germline ends. CDR3 size: 14 residues. Germline CDR1 ENHRY, CDR2 SYGVKD.

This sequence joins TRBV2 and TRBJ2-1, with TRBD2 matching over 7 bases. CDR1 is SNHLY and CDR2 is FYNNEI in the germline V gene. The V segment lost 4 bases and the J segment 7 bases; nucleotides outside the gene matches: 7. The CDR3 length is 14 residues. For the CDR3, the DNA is TGTGCCAGCAGTGGGACTAGGTCCCTGAATGAGCAGTTCTTC. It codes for CASSGTRSLNEQFF.

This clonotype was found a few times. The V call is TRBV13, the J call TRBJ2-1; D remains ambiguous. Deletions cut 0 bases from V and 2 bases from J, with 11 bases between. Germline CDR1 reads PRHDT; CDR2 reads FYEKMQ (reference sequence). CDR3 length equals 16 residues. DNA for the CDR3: TGTGCCAGCAGCTTAGGGGGCGCCGTGCCCTACAATGAGCAGTTCTTC. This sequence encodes CASSLGGAVPYNEQFF.

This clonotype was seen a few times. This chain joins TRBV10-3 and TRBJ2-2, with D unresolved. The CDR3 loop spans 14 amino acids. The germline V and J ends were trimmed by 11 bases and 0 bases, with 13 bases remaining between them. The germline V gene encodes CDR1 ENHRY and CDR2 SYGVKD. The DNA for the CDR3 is TGTGCCTCCCAAAAGGTTTCGAACACCGGGGAGCTGTTTTTT. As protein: CASQKVSNTGELFF.

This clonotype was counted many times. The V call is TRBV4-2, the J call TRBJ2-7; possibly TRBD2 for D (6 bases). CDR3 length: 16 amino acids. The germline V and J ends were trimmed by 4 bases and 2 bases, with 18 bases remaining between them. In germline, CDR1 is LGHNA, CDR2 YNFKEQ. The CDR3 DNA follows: TGTGCCAGCAGCCCCCGGGGAGGAGGTGACGCCTACGAGCAGTACTTC. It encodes CASSPRGGGDAYEQYF.